Each of the 16 T cell receptor beta chains below was sequenced from the same sample in a study of cytomegalovirus exposure and HLA in healthy donors. This PCR relied on a set of 60 Vbeta primers and 13 Jbeta primers. The assay was immunoSEQ multiplex PCR, and TCRdb's table has in-frame clones only and misses some. In the table there are 150,000 to 200,000 clones, 65% to 90% of which are singletons. The source material was PBMCs. Receptor source: a woman in her forties or fifties in good health and CMV-seronegative.

This clone is a singleton in its sample. J is TRBJ2-2 and V is TRBV4-1, with 8 bases that match TRBD2. J lost 4 bases, V lost 3 bases, and 7 bases had no gene match. The CDR3 consists of 16 residues. Per germline, CDR1 MGHRA and CDR2 YSYEKL. CDR3 amino acids: CASSHLLAGPTGELFF. In nucleotides, the CDR3 is TGCGCCAGCAGCCATCTCCTAGCGGGTCCCACCGGGGAGCTGTTTTTT.

The CDR3 spells CASTGHRYGYTF. DNA of the CDR3: TGTGCCAGCACCGGACACCGCTATGGCTACACCTTC. The V gene is TRBV6-1, the J gene TRBJ1-2; D is perhaps TRBD1 (5 bases). The length of the CDR3 is 12 residues. Trimming shortened V by 7 bases and J by 4 bases, and 10 bases separated the two germline ends. Germline V gene data show CDR1 as MNHNS and CDR2 as SASEGT.

The J gene is TRBJ2-1, the V gene TRBV6-1; D unresolved. From germline, CDR1 is MNHNS and CDR2 SASEGT. CDR3 length equals 17 residues. Trimming removed 1 base at V and 4 bases at J, with 17 bases between. CDR3 nucleotides: TGTGCCAGCAGTGAAGATGCGTCCCCCGCAATTTACAATGAGCAGTTCTTC. Amino acids: CASSEDASPAIYNEQFF.

The chain couples TRBV7-2 to TRBJ2-4; TRBD2 aligns across 8 bases. Germline assignment: CDR1 SGHTA and CDR2 FQGNSA. Trimming removed 5 bases from V and 7 bases from J; junction bases left unmatched: 16. There are 17 residues in the CDR3. The CDR3 DNA reads as TGTGCCAGCAGCGCCCACCTCTCCACTAGCGGCAAGAACATTCAGTACTTC. This codes for CASSAHLSTSGKNIQYF.

This clone was observed a single time. V gene TRBV27 combines with J gene TRBJ2-7, with 10 bases lining up with TRBD1. V was pared by 8 bases and J by 3 bases, with 10 bases of the junction left unmatched. There are 15 residues in the CDR3. The germline V gene has CDR1 MNHEY and CDR2 SMNVEV (reference sequence). CDR3 sequence: CASHVPGQGNYEQYF. The CDR3 DNA follows: TGTGCCAGCCATGTCCCGGGACAGGGGAACTACGAGCAGTACTTC.

The V call is TRBV18, the J call TRBJ2-5; D is unclear. This CDR3 is built from 15 residues. Trimming took off 2 bases at V and 1 base at J, with 11 bases between the two ends. From germline, CDR1 is KGHSH and CDR2 LQKENI. In DNA form, the CDR3 reads TGTGCCAGCTCACCAACTAAGGCGGCCCAAGAGACCCAGTACTTC. This translates into CASSPTKAAQETQYF.

The rearrangement uses TRBV9 and TRBJ2-1; TRBD2 aligns across 7 bases. Germline V CDR1 and CDR2: SGDLS, YYNGEE. This CDR3 contains 17 residues. V lost 3 bases, J lost 4 bases, and 13 bases stayed unmatched. CDR3 sequence (DNA): TGTGCCAGCAGCGAGCCCCCCGGGGGGATTGGGTACAATGAGCAGTTCTTC. It codes for CASSEPPGGIGYNEQFF.

This clone was seen just once. The CDR3 DNA reads TGCAGCGCCGACTACAGGGGGGAGGCTTTCTTT. It encodes CSADYRGEAFF. This chain links TRBV29-1 with TRBJ1-1; 8 bases are shared with TRBD1. J lost 11 bases, V lost 7 bases, and 9 bases had no gene match. Germline V CDR1 and CDR2: SQVTM, ANQGSEA. This CDR3 spans 11 amino acids.

The chain recombines TRBV27 with TRBJ2-5; TRBD1 aligns across 7 bases. CDR1 MNHEY and CDR2 SMNVEV come from the germline V gene (reference sequence). This CDR3 spans 17 amino acids. Germline trimming cut 6 bases from V and 1 base from J; bases unmatched to any gene: 14. The CDR3: CASRATPGQKIQETQYF. The CDR3 bases are TGTGCCAGCAGAGCCACTCCGGGACAGAAAATCCAAGAGACCCAGTACTTC.

The chain carries TRBV2 and TRBJ2-5, with D tentatively TRBD1 (6 bases). CDR3 length: 13 amino acids. The V end was cut by 8 bases, the J end by 1 base, with 11 bases between. Germline V gene data show CDR1 as SNHLY and CDR2 as FYNNEI. The CDR3: CASCGQPQETQYF. CDR3 nucleotide sequence: TGTGCCAGCTGCGGACAGCCCCAAGAGACCCAGTACTTC.

Details on this clone: Different DNA sequences within this sample yield the same CDR3. This rearrangement joins TRBV19 to TRBJ2-6; D uncertain. CDR3 size: 15 residues. The ends were cut back, 3 bases at V and 0 bases at J, with 6 bases in the middle. Germline lookup yields CDR1 LNHDA and CDR2 SQIVND (reference sequence). The CDR3 nucleotides read TGTGCCAGTAGTATTGTGAGCTCTGGGGCCAACGTCCTGACTTTC. Residues: CASSIVSSGANVLTF.

The chain combines TRBV2 with TRBJ2-7; 8 nucleotides line up with TRBD1. V gave up 8 bases and J gave up 0 bases; unmatched junction bases: 6. The germline gives CDR1 SNHLY, CDR2 FYNNEI. CDR3 size: 14 residues. CDR3 bases: TGTGCCAGCGGAGGACAGGGTAGCTCCTACGAGCAGTACTTC. Amino acids: CASGGQGSSYEQYF.

The chain carries TRBV7-7 and TRBJ2-7, with 9 bases that match TRBD2. CDR1 SSHAT and CDR2 FNYEAQ come from the germline V gene (reference sequence). V shed 3 bases, J shed 7 bases, and the junction held 4 bases outside the gene matches. The CDR3 has 13 amino acids. The CDR3 spells CASSFLAGEEQYF. Written as DNA, the CDR3 is TGTGCCAGCAGCTTCTTAGCGGGAGAAGAGCAGTACTTC.

This CDR3 reads CASSLIFTGNTYEQYF. Here the CDR3 DNA reads TGTGCCAGCAGCTTAATTTTCACGGGGAATACCTACGAGCAGTACTTC. The V and J genes are TRBV11-1 and TRBJ2-7; D may be TRBD2 (5 bases). The CDR3 is 16 amino acids. V was cut by 2 bases and J by 2 bases, with 16 bases left in between. Germline loops: CDR1 SGHAT, CDR2 FQDESV (reference sequence). Combining the CDR3 with reference TRBV11-1 and TRBJ2-7 gives the whole variable domain EAEVAQSPRYKITEKSQAVAFWCDPISGHATLYWYRQILGQGPELLVQFQDESVVDDSQLPKDRFSAERLKGVDSTLKIQPAELGDSAMYLCASSLIFTGNTYEQYFGPGTRLTVT.

For the CDR3, the DNA is TGTGCCAGCAGCGTAGGAGGCCTCGACGAGCAGTACTTC. It is translated as CASSVGGLDEQYF. The genes are TRBV9 and TRBJ2-7; D uncertain. V was clipped by 0 bases and J by 5 bases, with 9 bases between them. CDR3 length: 13 residues. Germline lookup yields CDR1 SGDLS and CDR2 YYNGEE.

The chain combines TRBV4-1 with TRBJ1-1; a possible D gene is TRBD1 (5 bases). Trimming removed 1 base at V and 3 bases at J, with 12 bases between. CDR3 length: 15 residues. CDR1 is MGHRA and CDR2 is YSYEKL in the germline V gene. CDR3 protein: CASSQGPGRDTEAFF. The CDR3, as DNA: TGCGCCAGCAGCCAAGGACCAGGGAGGGACACTGAAGCTTTCTTT.